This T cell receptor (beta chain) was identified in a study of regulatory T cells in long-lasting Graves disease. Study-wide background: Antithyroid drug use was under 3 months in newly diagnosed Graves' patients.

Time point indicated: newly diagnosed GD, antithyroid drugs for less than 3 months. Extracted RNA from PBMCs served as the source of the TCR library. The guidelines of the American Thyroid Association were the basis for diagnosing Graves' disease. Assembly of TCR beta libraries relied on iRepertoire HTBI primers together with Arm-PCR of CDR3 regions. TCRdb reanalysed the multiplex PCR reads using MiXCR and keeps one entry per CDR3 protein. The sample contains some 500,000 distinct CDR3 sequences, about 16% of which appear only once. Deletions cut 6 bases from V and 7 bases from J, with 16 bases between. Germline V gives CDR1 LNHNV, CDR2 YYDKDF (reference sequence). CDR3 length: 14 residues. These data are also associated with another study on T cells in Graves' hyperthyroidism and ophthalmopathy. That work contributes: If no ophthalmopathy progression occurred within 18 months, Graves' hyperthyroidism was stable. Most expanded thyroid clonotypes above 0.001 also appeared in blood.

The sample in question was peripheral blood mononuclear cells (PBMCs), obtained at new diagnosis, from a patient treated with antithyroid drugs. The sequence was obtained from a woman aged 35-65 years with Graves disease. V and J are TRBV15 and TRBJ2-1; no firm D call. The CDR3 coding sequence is TGTGCCACCAGGGGAATGGGATTCGGGAATGAGCAGTTCTTC. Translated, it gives CATRGMGFGNEQFF.